This T cell receptor (beta chain) was found in a study of Graves' ophthalmopathy and Graves' hyperthyroidism (dated by TCRdb to 2016 to 2018). Broadly, across the study: Peripheral blood was collected before any treatment was given, at the time of initial diagnosis. The study used signatures of the TCR beta repertoire to tell Graves' ophthalmopathy apart from Graves' hyperthyroidism and to predict which patients would progress to ophthalmopathy. A discovery set of 100 patients (43 ophthalmopathy, 55 to 60 stable hyperthyroidism) was enrolled to explore V-J signatures distinguishing ophthalmopathy from hyperthyroidism. T-cell repertoires of thyroid tissue and blood were compared in six or seven hyperthyroidism patients. An independent validation cohort was composed of some 19 hyperthyroidism patients and around 16 patients who later progressed from hyperthyroidism to ophthalmopathy. In total, approximately 130 blood samples were TCR-sequenced: roughly 45 ophthalmopathy, roughly 77 hyperthyroidism and 17 hyperthyroidism-to-ophthalmopathy patients. Once sampling was done, hyperthyroidism patients were given methimazole at a starting dose of 30 mg daily, while ophthalmopathy patients were given high-dose intravenous methylprednisolone.

Hyperthyroidism was defined as stable when no progression to ophthalmopathy occurred within 18 months of follow-up. Hyperthyroidism patients were newly diagnosed, with disease duration under 2 months, and aged 18 to 65 years. Patients with other autoimmune diseases, uncontrolled infections, pregnancy or lactation were excluded from the study. Diagnosis relied on clinical symptoms, serum thyroxine, TRAb, thyroid ultrasound and orbital computed tomography. Using Ficoll-Paque density gradient centrifugation, PBMCs were isolated from less than 11 ml of fresh peripheral blood. Total RNA was extracted using Trizol reagent, and RNA quality was checked on an Agilent 2100 Bioanalyzer. V is shortened by 9 bases, J by 5 bases, and the region joining them spans 13 bases. The CDR3 contains 12 residues, cysteine and phenylalanine counted. Only the CDR3 part of the read is kept: 36 bases, read in frame from the first base. The germline V gene (reference sequence) specifies SGHAT as CDR1 and FQDESV as CDR2.

TCR beta CDR3 regions were amplified from RNA transcripts for repertoire sequencing. The first round of RT-PCR was done with HTBI primers and the Qiagen OneStep RT-PCR kit, and was followed by a second round of multiplex PCR, then size selection and purification. The libraries underwent paired-end sequencing with 100 bp reads on an Illumina HiSeq2000. On the authors' methods: Reads were processed with SOAPnuke, discarding reads with adapters, uncalled bases, mean Phred below 15, or no exact constant-primer or identifier match. COPE v1.2.5 was used to merge the high-quality paired reads. Unique nucleotide sequences were defined as clonotypes and aligned to IMGT TRB V, D and J references using MiTCR v1.1. The analysis was limited to V-J combinations with a frequency above 0.0001, which together covered over 99% of the repertoires. For each V-J combination, a TCR clonal expansion and chaos score was defined as F50 clonal expansion divided by the chaos observed in the TCRdist matrix. Welch's t-statistics and random forest were used to reduce the features to approximately 13 V-J combinations, which were then used as input to a naive Bayes classifier. Thyroid-blood repertoire similarity was quantified with the Morisita-Horn index. Using fastp at Q25 and MiXCR, TCRdb reprocessed the public reads and kept productive beta chains. Rows with one shared CDR3 protein collapse into an entry with the most common genes and DNA. The V and J calls here are based on TCRdb, not the publication. The sample table shows tens of thousands of distinct CDR3 sequences, and approximately 46% are seen once. The top ten constitute roughly 24% of the sample.

Overall results and qualifications from the work: No statistical method was used to set the sample size in advance, and the investigators knew which group each participant was assigned to. Ophthalmopathy was separated from stable hyperthyroidism by the 13-signature model with just under 90% sensitivity and roughly 83% specificity in cross-validation and with 80%/75% in the test set. Among expanded thyroid clonotypes with frequency above 0.001, most also showed up in blood, which suggests that blood repertoires may reflect the thyroid immune response. In validation, the model predicted ophthalmopathy progression with 55% to 71% sensitivity and 72% to 80% specificity; eleven to twelve predicted patients were CT-confirmed with GO in a median of around 6 months.

About this clonotype itself: The target of this receptor is not known. Base qualities are missing; no much larger clone stands one base away.

In this chain, TRBV11-1 is recombined with TRBJ2-5; the D gene is tentatively TRBD1 or TRBD2, each matching 5 bases. The sequencing sample was made of peripheral blood. The TCR comes from an adult woman with stable Graves' hyperthyroidism. The CDR3 protein sequence reads: CASRDPQETQYF. The DNA sequence is given as TGTGCCAGTAGGGACCCCCAGGAGACCCAGTACTTC. The entire variable domain, with the stretches around the CDR3 drawn from the reference TRBV11-1 and TRBJ2-5 proteins, is EAEVAQSPRYKITEKSQAVAFWCDPISGHATLYWYRQILGQGPELLVQFQDESVVDDSQLPKDRFSAERLKGVDSTLKIQPAELGDSAMYLCASRDPQETQYFGPGTRLLVL.